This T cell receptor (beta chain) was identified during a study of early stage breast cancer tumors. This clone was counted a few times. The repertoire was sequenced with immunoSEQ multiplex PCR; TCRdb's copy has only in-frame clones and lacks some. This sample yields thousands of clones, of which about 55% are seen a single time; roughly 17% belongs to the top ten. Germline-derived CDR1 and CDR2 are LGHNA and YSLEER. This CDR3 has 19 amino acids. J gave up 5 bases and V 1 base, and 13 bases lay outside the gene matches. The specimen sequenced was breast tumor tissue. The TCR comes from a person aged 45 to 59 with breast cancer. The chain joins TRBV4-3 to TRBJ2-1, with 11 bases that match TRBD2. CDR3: CASSQGTLAGVVGNNEQFF. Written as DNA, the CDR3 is TGCGCCAGCAGCCAAGGGACACTAGCGGGGGTAGTTGGGAACAATGAGCAGTTCTTC.